This T cell receptor (beta chain) was sequenced for a study of CXCR3-negative and CXCR3-positive naive CD8 T cells. 5' RACE with UMI labels generated the TRB cDNA libraries. One entry per CDR3 protein, without DNA, is what TCRdb gives after re-calling the 5' RACE reads. In total, the table holds 80,000 to 100,000 distinct CDR3 sequences. About this clonotype: The antigen is not known.

A CD45RO-CCR7+CD27+CD95- profile was what naive CD8+ T cells displayed. The study, taken as a whole, reports: Higher TRB CDR3 hydrophobicity marked CXCR3-positive naive cells relative to CXCR3-negative naive cells.

The receptor was derived from a human donor in good health. Some clones in this sample may be carry-over from other donors' samples. The sequenced sample consisted of naive CXCR3+ CD8+ T cells from blood. The subset: CD45RO-CCR7+CD27+CD95- naive CD8+ T cells expressing CXCR3 (TNR3+).

CDR3 in amino acids: CATDQIHSGGALGDTQYF. This sequence joins TRBV12-3 or TRBV12-4 and TRBJ2-3; TCRdb gives TRBD2 as the D gene, but with no DNA this cannot be confirmed. The length of the CDR3 is 18 residues.